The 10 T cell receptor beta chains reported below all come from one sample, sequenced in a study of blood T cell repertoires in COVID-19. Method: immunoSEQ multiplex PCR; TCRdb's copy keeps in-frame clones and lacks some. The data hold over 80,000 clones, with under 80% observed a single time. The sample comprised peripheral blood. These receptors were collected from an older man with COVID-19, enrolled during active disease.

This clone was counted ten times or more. The DNA for the CDR3 is TGTGCCAGCAGCTTATCCCCAGGGGCAGGTTCCTATAATTCACCCCTCCACTTT. Translation gives CASSLSPGAGSYNSPLHF. The chain carries TRBV13 and TRBJ1-6, with D perhaps TRBD1 (6 bases). Germline values: CDR1 PRHDT, CDR2 FYEKMQ (reference sequence). V shed 2 bases and J shed 1 base, with 15 bases lying between them. The CDR3 consists of 18 residues.

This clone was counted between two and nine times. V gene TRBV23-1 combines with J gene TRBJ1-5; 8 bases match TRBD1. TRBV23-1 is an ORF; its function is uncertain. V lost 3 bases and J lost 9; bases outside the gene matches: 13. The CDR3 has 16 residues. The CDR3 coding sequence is TGCGCCAGCAGTCACTCGGACAGGGTAGGGGAACGGCCCCAGCATTTT. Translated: CASSHSDRVGERPQHF.

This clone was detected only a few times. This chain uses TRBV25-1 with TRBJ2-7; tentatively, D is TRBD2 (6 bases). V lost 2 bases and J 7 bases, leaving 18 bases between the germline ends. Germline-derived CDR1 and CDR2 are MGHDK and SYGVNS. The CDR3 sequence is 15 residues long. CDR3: CASSEKKTSPREQYF. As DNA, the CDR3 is TGTGCCAGCAGTGAAAAGAAAACTAGCCCTCGGGAGCAGTACTTC.

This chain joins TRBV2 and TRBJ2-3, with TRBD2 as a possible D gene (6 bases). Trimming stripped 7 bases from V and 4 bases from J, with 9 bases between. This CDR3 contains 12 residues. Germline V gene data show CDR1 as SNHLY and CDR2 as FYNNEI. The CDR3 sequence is CASTGVADTQYF. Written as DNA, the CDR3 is TGTGCCAGCACGGGAGTCGCAGATACGCAGTATTTT.

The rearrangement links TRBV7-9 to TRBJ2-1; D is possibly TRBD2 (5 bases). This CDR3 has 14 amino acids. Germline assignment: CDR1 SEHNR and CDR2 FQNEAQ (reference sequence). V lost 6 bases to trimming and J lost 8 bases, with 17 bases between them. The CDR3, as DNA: TGTGCCAGCAGTATAGCGTTAAAGGGCGATGAGCAGTTCTTC. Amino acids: CASSIALKGDEQFF.

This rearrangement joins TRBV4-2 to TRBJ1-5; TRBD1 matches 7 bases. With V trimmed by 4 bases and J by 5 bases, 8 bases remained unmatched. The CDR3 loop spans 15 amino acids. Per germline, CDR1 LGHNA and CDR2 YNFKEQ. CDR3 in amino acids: CASSPGRGGDQPQHF. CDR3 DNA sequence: TGTGCCAGCAGCCCCGGCCGAGGGGGCGATCAGCCCCAGCATTTT.

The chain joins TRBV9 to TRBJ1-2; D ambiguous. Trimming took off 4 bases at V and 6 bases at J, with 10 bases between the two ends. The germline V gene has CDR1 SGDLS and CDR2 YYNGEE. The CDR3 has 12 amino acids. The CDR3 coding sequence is TGTGCCAGCAGCCAAGAGGGTCATGGCTACACCTTC. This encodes CASSQEGHGYTF.

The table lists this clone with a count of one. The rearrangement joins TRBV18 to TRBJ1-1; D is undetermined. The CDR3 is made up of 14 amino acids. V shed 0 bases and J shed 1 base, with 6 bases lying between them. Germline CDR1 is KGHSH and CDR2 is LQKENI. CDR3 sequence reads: CASSPPAGNTEAFF. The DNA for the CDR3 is TGTGCCAGCTCACCACCAGCTGGGAACACTGAAGCTTTCTTT.

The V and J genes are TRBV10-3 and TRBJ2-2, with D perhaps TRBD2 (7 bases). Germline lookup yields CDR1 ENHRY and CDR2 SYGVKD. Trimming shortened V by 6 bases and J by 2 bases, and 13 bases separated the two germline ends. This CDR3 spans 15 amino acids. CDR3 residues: CAISGQRGNTGELFF. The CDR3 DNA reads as TGTGCCATCAGCGGACAGCGGGGAAACACCGGGGAGCTGTTTTTT.

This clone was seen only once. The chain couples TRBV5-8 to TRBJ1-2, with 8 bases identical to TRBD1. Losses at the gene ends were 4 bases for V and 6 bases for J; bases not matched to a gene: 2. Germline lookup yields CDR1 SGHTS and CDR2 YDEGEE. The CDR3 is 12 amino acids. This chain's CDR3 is CASSHRGDGYTF. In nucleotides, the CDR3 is TGTGCCAGCAGCCACAGGGGGGATGGCTACACCTTC.